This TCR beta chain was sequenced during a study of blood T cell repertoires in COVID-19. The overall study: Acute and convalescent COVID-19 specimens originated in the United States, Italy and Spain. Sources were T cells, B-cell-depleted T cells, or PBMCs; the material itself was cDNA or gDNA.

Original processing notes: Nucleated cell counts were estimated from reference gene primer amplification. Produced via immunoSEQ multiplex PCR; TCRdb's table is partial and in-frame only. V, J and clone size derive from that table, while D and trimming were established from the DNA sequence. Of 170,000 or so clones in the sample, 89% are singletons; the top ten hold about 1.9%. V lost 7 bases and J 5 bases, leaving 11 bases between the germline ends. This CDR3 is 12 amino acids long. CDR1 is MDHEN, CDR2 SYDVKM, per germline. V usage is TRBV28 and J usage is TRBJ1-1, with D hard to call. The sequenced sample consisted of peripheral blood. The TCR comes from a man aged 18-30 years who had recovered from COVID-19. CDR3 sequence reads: CASKRVRTEAFF. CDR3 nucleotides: TGTGCCAGCAAACGGGTAAGGACTGAAGCTTTCTTT.